A selection of T cell receptor beta chains follows, all from one sample in a study of T cell responses to AZD1222 COVID-19 vaccine. Data came from immunoSEQ multiplex PCR; TCRdb stores just in-frame clones and leaves some out. The profile shows approximately 220,000 clones, 93% of them singletons. Sequencing used peripheral blood, obtained on day 0 of MenACWY control vaccination. Receptor source: an adult in good health. Each CDR3 is given with its conserved first and last residue. Fields, in order: V gene, J gene, D gene, CDR3 DNA, CDR3 protein. D genes are given only for firm matches.

>TRBV4-1|TRBJ2-5|TRBD1
TGCGCCAGCAGCCCTCAGGGACAGGGGACGATCGTGGAGACCCAGTACTTC
CASSPQGQGTIVETQYF
>TRBV7-2|TRBJ1-2|TRBD1
TGTGCCAGCAGCTTACAGGGGGCTTCAGATGGCTACACCTTC
CASSLQGASDGYTF
>TRBV7-2|TRBJ1-2|.
TGTGCCAGCAGCTGGTGGGAGATGGATGGCTACACCTTC
CASSWWEMDGYTF
>TRBV6-2/TRBV6-3|TRBJ1-4|TRBD1
TGTGCCAGCAGTCGCGACGAAGTGACAGGGTCCGAAAAACTGTTTTTT
CASSRDEVTGSEKLFF
>TRBV7-9|TRBJ2-1|.
TGTGCCAGCAGCTTAGCCAGAAACCAATACAATGAGCAGTTCTTC
CASSLARNQYNEQFF
>TRBV19|TRBJ1-2|.
TGTGCCAGTAGTATAGCGACAATGGTCGCCGGGCAATATGGCTACACCTTC
CASSIATMVAGQYGYTF
>TRBV15|TRBJ2-7|TRBD1
TGTGCCACCAGCAGGGTTGGACAGGTTGGCGAGCAGTACTTC
CATSRVGQVGEQYF
>TRBV5-1|TRBJ2-1|.
TGCGCCTCCCGTCGGCTTGGGGGGCCGCGTGATGAGCAGCTCTTC
CASRRLGGPRDEQLF
>TRBV19|TRBJ1-2|TRBD1
TGTGCCAGTAGTACCCAGACAGGGAATGGCTACACCTTC
CASSTQTGNGYTF
>TRBV6-1|TRBJ1-1|TRBD1
TGTGCCAGCAGTGACAGGGGGCCCCCGGTGAACACTGAAGCTTTCTTT
CASSDRGPPVNTEAFF